This TCR beta chain was sequenced during a study of beta chain features in type 1 diabetes. The study, taken as a whole, reports: A potential influence of HLA type upon TCRB rearrangement remained unresolved herein. Because the template was cDNA, high-expressing cells might be over-represented. The similarity of naive, central memory and Treg TCRB repertoires appeared greater among patients than among healthy donors. Shortening that was moderate but significant affected the TCRB CDR3s of Type 1 diabetes patients in all four CD4+ subsets.

This clone was counted only a few times. Its target is not known. cDNA synthesis used the whole RNA isolate, giving expressed TCRB sequences. The data were produced by immunoSEQ multiplex PCR, yet TCRdb's version contains in-frame clones alone and is incomplete. The sample holds 860,000 or so clones, 17% seen once. The clonotype comes from a woman aged 18-29 years in good health. The sample was naive CD4+ T cells from blood.

CDR3 residues: CSVERQGGETQYF. For the CDR3, the DNA is TGCAGCGTTGAGAGGCAGGGCGGAGAGACCCAGTACTTC. The rearrangement uses TRBV29-1 and TRBJ2-5; a weak D match, TRBD1 (5 bases). Trimming removed 3 bases at V and 4 bases at J, with 12 bases between. The CDR3 consists of 13 residues. Germline V gene lookup returns CDR1 SQVTM and CDR2 ANQGSEA.